These T cell receptor beta chains were read from a single sample in a study of T cell changes during pregnancy in multiple sclerosis. Repertoires were generated with immunoSEQ multiplex PCR, while TCRdb's copy carries only in-frame clones and drops some. Of roughly 87,000 clones listed, around 93% are singletons. Sequenced material: peripheral blood, taken in the third trimester of pregnancy. The receptors shown here come from a female donor in good health, enrolled as a control in a pregnancy study. Each CDR3 is given with its conserved first and last residue. Fields, in order: J gene, clone size, V gene, CDR3 protein. The size field is filled for only some rows; it gives once, few, many or a size class.

TRBJ2-5 NA TRBV5-1 CASRSLEAAQTQYF
TRBJ2-1 NA TRBV2 CASSMKGLRPNEQFF
TRBJ1-1 NA TRBV2 CASQGNTEAFF
TRBJ2-7 NA TRBV11-2 CASSFTGPSEQYF
TRBJ2-7 NA TRBV7-8 CASSPQGARTSYEQYF
TRBJ2-3 NA TRBV5-1 CASSLDLLAGYTDTQYF
TRBJ2-7 NA TRBV19 CASSLRTDSYEQYF
TRBJ1-2 NA TRBV29-1 CSVVLMDYGYTF
TRBJ2-5 NA TRBV7-2 CASSLVSGGPKETQYF
TRBJ1-3 NA TRBV6-1 CASSEYGQGTISGNTIYF
TRBJ1-4 NA TRBV6-1 CASTGTANEKLFF
TRBJ1-2 NA TRBV28 CASRNRGRTLYGYTF
TRBJ1-5 NA TRBV29-1 CSVQPQGGLTQHF
TRBJ2-6 once TRBV19 CASSIGWGPGANVLTF
TRBJ1-1 NA TRBV7-9 CASSLYPPRVAPAFF
TRBJ2-7 NA TRBV27 CASSYAGTYEQYF
TRBJ1-4 NA TRBV18 CASSLYTPTNSEKLFF
TRBJ1-4 NA TRBV6-1 CASSPQGAFEKLFF
TRBJ2-5 once TRBV5-1 CASSSQRSGETQYF
TRBJ1-5 NA TRBV28 CASDNSRGLQPQHF
TRBJ1-2 NA TRBV5-6 CASSLGQGADGYTF
TRBJ2-1 NA TRBV2 CASGHSLAYNEQFF
TRBJ1-1 NA TRBV5-1 CASSPDWAFGTEAFF
TRBJ1-1 once TRBV30 CACSWDTTNTEAFF
TRBJ2-3 NA TRBV4-1 CASSHPRAGVLTDTQYF
TRBJ1-2 NA TRBV15 CATSRDKYGGDGYTF
TRBJ2-2 NA TRBV28 CASSFPATGVLTGELFF
TRBJ2-3 NA TRBV18 CASSPSGRAIMADTQYF
TRBJ1-1 once TRBV28 CASTRGMMRATEAFF